These T cell receptor beta chains were read from a single sample in a study of cytomegalovirus exposure and HLA in healthy donors. Only in-frame clones appear in the TCRdb table, and some are missing; sequencing was by immunoSEQ multiplex PCR. Of approximately 110,000 clones listed, more than 70% were seen once; the top ten hold 2.1%. Sample: PBMCs. Every receptor here comes from a man aged 30 to 45 in good health and CMV-seronegative. CDR3s include the opening cysteine and the closing phenylalanine or tryptophan. A D gene is named only where the DNA matches it firmly. Only part of the rows carry a size: once, few, many, or a class if the clone is expanded.

d_gene | j_gene | v_gene | abundance | CDR3aa | CDR3nt
TRBD2 | TRBJ2-3 | TRBV7-2 | . | CASSLGSGGGATDTQYF | TGTGCCAGCAGCTTAGGGTCGGGCGGGGGGGCAACAGATACGCAGTATTTT
. | TRBJ2-2 | TRBV5-1 | once | CASSLWGGRDTGELFF | TGCGCCAGCAGCTTGTGGGGGGGCCGGGACACCGGGGAGCTGTTTTTT
TRBD1 | TRBJ1-4 | TRBV6-1 | . | CASLPGQGVGKLFF | TGTGCCAGCCTCCCGGGACAGGGGGTCGGAAAACTGTTTTTT
. | TRBJ1-5 | TRBV4-1 | . | CASSQDDRQNQPQHF | TGCGCCAGCAGCCAAGATGACAGACAAAATCAGCCCCAGCATTTT
TRBD2 | TRBJ2-6 | TRBV2 | . | CASSGWAGGWANVLTF | TGTGCCAGCAGTGGATGGGCGGGAGGATGGGCCAACGTCCTGACTTTC
. | TRBJ1-5 | TRBV30 | . | CAWSRPYRFNQPQHF | TGTGCCTGGTCCCGCCCGTACAGGTTTAATCAGCCCCAGCATTTT
TRBD2 | TRBJ2-1 | TRBV5-1 | . | CASSLNLAGYNEQFF | TGCGCCAGCAGCTTGAACCTAGCGGGCTACAATGAGCAGTTCTTC
TRBD2 | TRBJ2-2 | TRBV15 | . | CATSREAPSGGITGELFF | TGTGCCACCAGCAGAGAAGCTCCTAGCGGGGGGATCACCGGGGAGCTGTTTTTT
. | TRBJ1-1 | TRBV7-6 | . | CASSLSGLAGEAFF | TGTGCCAGCAGCCTTAGTGGTCTGGCCGGGGAAGCTTTCTTT
TRBD2 | TRBJ2-7 | TRBV12-5 | . | CASGIAGASYEQYF | TGTGCTAGTGGTATAGCGGGGGCCTCCTACGAGCAGTACTTC
. | TRBJ1-5 | TRBV27 | . | CASRKGWNQPQHF | TGTGCCAGCCGCAAGGGGTGGAATCAGCCCCAGCATTTT
TRBD1 | TRBJ1-1 | TRBV4-2 | few | CASSHPGQGEPQAFF | TGTGCCAGCAGCCACCCGGGACAGGGGGAGCCCCAGGCTTTCTTT
TRBD1 | TRBJ2-3 | TRBV4-1 | . | CASSQDVATGEAQYF | TGCGCCAGCAGCCAAGATGTCGCGACAGGGGAAGCGCAGTATTTT
. | TRBJ2-2 | TRBV21-1 | . | CASRPPGQGLGAGELFF | TGTGCCAGTCGTCCCCCGGGACAGGGGTTAGGAGCCGGGGAGCTGTTTTTT
TRBD1 | TRBJ2-3 | TRBV30 | . | CAWMGDRATDTQYF | TGTGCCTGGATGGGGGACAGGGCGACAGATACGCAGTATTTT
. | TRBJ1-5 | TRBV5-1 | few | CASSLGVEGQPQHF | TGCGCCAGCAGCTTGGGCGTAGAGGGACAGCCCCAGCATTTT